The 2 T cell receptor beta chains listed next were all sequenced from one sample in a study of blood T cell repertoires in COVID-19 (dated by TCRdb to about 2020). The library relied on the immunoSEQ multiplex PCR assay. Sourced from immuneACCESS, this table was stored by TCRdb with only in-frame sequences that have V and J called. A share of the clones is absent; for the studies checked, an unresolved V gene accounts for under half, and the remainder has no known explanation. The sample has fewer than 300,000 clones on record, approximately 84% of them singletons. The ten top clones hold 15% to 18% of the sample. The source material was peripheral blood. These receptors were taken from a person aged 65 to 85 with COVID-19, enrolled during active disease.

The chain is built from TRBV4-1 and TRBJ1-5; TRBD1 aligns across 7 bases. V shed 1 base and J 7 bases; nucleotides not matched to a gene: 4. This CDR3 is built from 14 residues. Germline CDR1 and CDR2: MGHRA and YSYEKL. The CDR3 DNA follows: TGCGCCAGCAGCCAAGGGTACAGGGGACAGCCCCAGCATTTT. This gives the protein CASSQGYRGQPQHF.

This rearrangement joins TRBV2 to TRBJ2-7, with a weak D call TRBD2 (6 bases). The CDR3 sequence is 13 residues long. Looked up from germline, CDR1 is SNHLY and CDR2 is FYNNEI. V was trimmed by 6 bases and J by 0 bases, leaving 9 bases between them. The CDR3 here is CASRGTVSYEQYF. In DNA form, the CDR3 reads TGTGCCAGCAGAGGGACTGTCTCCTACGAGCAGTACTTC.